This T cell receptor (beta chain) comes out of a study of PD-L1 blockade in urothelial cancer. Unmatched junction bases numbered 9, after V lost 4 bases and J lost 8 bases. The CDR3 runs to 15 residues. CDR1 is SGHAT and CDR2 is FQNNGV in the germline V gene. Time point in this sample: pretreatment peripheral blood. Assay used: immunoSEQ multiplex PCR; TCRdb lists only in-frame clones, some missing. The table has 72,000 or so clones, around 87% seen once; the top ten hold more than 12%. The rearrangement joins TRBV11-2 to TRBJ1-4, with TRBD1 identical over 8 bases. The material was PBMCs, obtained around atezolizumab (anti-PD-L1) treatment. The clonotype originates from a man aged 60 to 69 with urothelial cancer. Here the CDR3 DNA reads TGTGCCAGCAGCTACCTCGGACAGGGCCAGGAAAAACTGTTTTTT. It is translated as CASSYLGQGQEKLFF.